Sequencing of this T cell receptor beta chain was carried out in a study of T cells in Graves' hyperthyroidism and ophthalmopathy. Study context: The blood sample was taken at first diagnosis, before treatment began.

With 8 bases clipped from V and 5 bases from J, the junction kept 18 bases outside the gene matches. From germline, CDR1 is SGHAT and CDR2 FQNNGV. The CDR3 loop spans 18 amino acids. Study-level findings and limits: The majority of expanded thyroid clonotypes above 0.001 also appeared in blood.

Researchers took RNA transcripts and amplified the TCR beta CDR3 regions from them. Initially, a first-round RT-PCR of the TCR CDR3 employed the HTBI primer set. TCRdb called the multiplex PCR reads again in MiXCR, with one record for every CDR3 protein. The sample contains 490,000 or so distinct CDR3 sequences, about 20% of which appear only once. As regards this clonotype: The antigen is undetermined.

Specimen: blood. The chain joins TRBV11-2 to TRBJ2-3; TRBD2 matches 11 bases. The receptor comes from a man aged 40-49 years with Graves' ophthalmopathy. The CDR3 region has the DNA TGTGCCAGCGGATACCCCCCTACCGGGACTAGCGGCTTAGATACGCAGTATTTT. Translated: CASGYPPTGTSGLDTQYF.